The 24 T cell receptor beta chains listed next were all sequenced from one sample in a study of technical replicates of blood from a handful of donors. Sequencing used immunoSEQ multiplex PCR; TCRdb keeps in-frame clones, though not all of them. The sample records tens of thousands of clones, roughly 98% being singletons. Sample: T cells isolated from PBMCs. The receptor source for this set is a human donor in good health.

This clone was seen only once. This chain uses TRBV9 with TRBJ1-2; 7 nucleotides line up with TRBD1. V shed 3 bases and J 7 bases; nucleotides not matched to a gene: 15. Per germline, CDR1 SGDLS and CDR2 YYNGEE. This CDR3 comprises 16 residues. The CDR3: CASSATTGPGYLGYTF. The CDR3 DNA is TGTGCCAGCAGCGCCACGACAGGGCCCGGATACCTTGGCTACACCTTC.

The chain has TRBV10-2 and TRBJ2-7; D remains unclear. This CDR3 contains 13 residues. The germline gives CDR1 WSHSY, CDR2 SAAADI. V dropped 5 bases and J dropped 6 bases, with 14 bases sitting between them. In DNA form, the CDR3 reads TGCGCCAGCAGTAGGAGCATCCTGGGCGAGCAGTACTTC. Encoded protein: CASSRSILGEQYF.

The rearrangement joins TRBV29-1 to TRBJ1-1; D is unclear. Germline CDR1 is SQVTM and CDR2 is ANQGSEA. The CDR3 has 16 residues. V lost 7 bases and J lost 0, with 21 bases in between. CDR3 coding DNA: TGCAGCGCGTCCAAGGGATCGGGAACCATGAACACTGAAGCTTTCTTT. Protein: CSASKGSGTMNTEAFF.

This chain links TRBV19 with TRBJ2-7; D is possibly TRBD2 (5 bases). Germline CDR1 LNHDA, CDR2 SQIVND (reference sequence). The CDR3 runs to 15 residues. Trimming took 3 bases from V and 0 from J, leaving 12 bases between them. The CDR3 spells CASSIISGYSYEQYF. CDR3 in DNA: TGTGCCAGTAGTATTATAAGCGGTTACTCCTACGAGCAGTACTTC.

The chain joins TRBV28 to TRBJ2-1; 7 bases line up with TRBD2. The CDR3 spans 15 residues. Germline V gives CDR1 MDHEN, CDR2 SYDVKM. V shed 2 bases, J shed 5 bases, and the junction held 6 bases outside the gene matches. DNA of the CDR3: TGTGCCAGCAGTTTACGTACCGGGGGGAACAATGAGCAGTTCTTC. This encodes CASSLRTGGNNEQFF. Variable domain in full (rest from reference TRBV28 and TRBJ2-1): DVKVTQSSRYLVKRTGEKVFLECVQDMDHENMFWYRQDPGLGLRLIYFSYDVKMKEKGDIPEGYSVSREKKERFSLILESASTNQTSMYLCASSLRTGGNNEQFFGPGTRLTVL.

This chain uses TRBV9 with TRBJ2-5, with 8 bases matching TRBD2. Trimming cost V 3 bases and J 5 bases; bases outside gene matches: 12. Germline V gene data show CDR1 as SGDLS and CDR2 as YYNGEE. CDR3 length equals 16 residues. The CDR3 nucleotides are TGTGCCAGCAGCGCCTTAGCGGGGAACTCCATGGAGACCCAGTACTTC. Residues: CASSALAGNSMETQYF. Full variable domain (remainder filled in from reference TRBV9 and TRBJ2-5): DSGVTQTPKHLITATGQRVTLRCSPRSGDLSVYWYQQSLDQGLQFLIQYYNGEERAKGNILERFSAQQFPDLHSELNLSSLELGDSALYFCASSALAGNSMETQYFGPGTRLLVL.

The chain links TRBV7-9 to TRBJ2-5, with D possibly TRBD2 on 5 matching bases. The DNA end is a closer match to TRBJ2-7, so the J assignment may be wrong. Germline assignment: CDR1 SEHNR and CDR2 FQNEAQ (reference sequence). The CDR3 runs 12 residues. CDR3 sequence: CASSSGTYEQYF. DNA for the CDR3: TGTGCCAGCAGCTCGGGAACCTACGAGCAGTACTTC.

The chain employs TRBV9 and TRBJ2-1; 9 bases are shared with TRBD2. Germline V CDR1 and CDR2: SGDLS, YYNGEE. V shed 6 bases, J shed 4 bases, and the junction held 8 bases outside the gene matches. The CDR3 extends over 15 amino acids. In nucleotides, the CDR3 is TGTGCCAGCACCGCCCTAGCGGGAAATTACAATGAGCAGTTCTTC. Its protein product is CASTALAGNYNEQFF.

The chain combines TRBV6-5 with TRBJ2-7, with TRBD2 as a possible D gene (5 bases). V was cut by 6 bases and J by 0 bases, with 9 bases left in between. Germline V gene sequence: CDR1 MNHEY, CDR2 SVGAGI. CDR3 length equals 13 residues. CDR3 bases: TGTGCCAGCAGATTACGGGGCTCCTACGAGCAGTACTTC. Encoded protein: CASRLRGSYEQYF.

The CDR3 spells CASSSTGNDGYTF. The CDR3, as DNA: TGTGCCAGCAGCTCGACAGGGAACGATGGCTACACCTTC. The chain couples TRBV7-3 to TRBJ1-2; 7 positions agree with TRBD1. The CDR3 contains 13 residues. Germline assignment: CDR1 SGHTA and CDR2 FQGTGA. With V trimmed by 4 bases and J by 6 bases, 5 bases remained unmatched.

The V call is TRBV21-1, the J call TRBJ2-5; TRBD1 is the table's D call and was not checked against the DNA. TRBV21-1 is a pseudogene segment. The CDR3 runs to 13 residues. CDR3 DNA sequence: TGTGCCAGCACACGAAGGGACAGAGAGACCCAGTACTTC. Encoded protein: CASTRRDRETQYF.

V usage is TRBV11-2 and J usage is TRBJ2-1; 9 nucleotides match TRBD2. V shed 6 bases, J shed 2 bases, and the junction held 5 bases outside the gene matches. CDR3 size: 15 residues. CDR1 and CDR2 from the germline V gene are SGHAT and FQNNGV. The CDR3 DNA is TGTGCCAGCAGACTATTAGCGGGGGCCTACAATGAGCAGTTCTTC. Protein product: CASRLLAGAYNEQFF. The full variable domain, its missing parts supplied by reference TRBV11-2 and TRBJ2-1, is EAGVAQSPRYKIIEKRQSVAFWCNPISGHATLYWYQQILGQGPKLLIQFQNNGVVDDSQLPKDRFSAERLKGVDSTLKIQPAKLEDSAVYLCASRLLAGAYNEQFFGPGTRLTVL.

The V and J genes are TRBV27 and TRBJ1-4; possibly TRBD1 for D (6 bases). The V and J ends lost 3 bases and 7 bases respectively, with 12 bases between them. The germline V gene has CDR1 MNHEY and CDR2 SMNVEV (reference sequence). The CDR3 is 14 residues long. CDR3 amino acids: CASSLGGGGEKLFF. DNA for the CDR3: TGTGCCAGCAGTTTGGGAGGGGGTGGTGAAAAACTGTTTTTT.

The chain uses TRBV28 and TRBJ1-4, with TRBD1 as a possible D gene (6 bases). Deletions cut 4 bases from V and 0 bases from J, with 18 bases between. Per germline, CDR1 MDHEN and CDR2 SYDVKM. CDR3 size: 18 residues. CDR3: CASSSPQGYVATNEKLFF. The CDR3 nucleotides read TGTGCCAGCAGTTCGCCGCAGGGGTATGTTGCAACTAATGAAAAACTGTTTTTT.

In this sample, this clone turned up once. The genes are TRBV5-4 and TRBJ1-2; 8 nucleotides align to TRBD1. Trimming cost V 8 bases and J 8 bases; bases outside gene matches: 11. The germline V gene encodes CDR1 SGHNT and CDR2 YYREEE (reference sequence). This CDR3 has 13 residues. CDR3 coding DNA: TGTGCCAGACGAACCAGGACAGGGTACGGCTACACCTTC. Protein product: CARRTRTGYGYTF.

The V and J genes are TRBV7-9 and TRBJ2-7, with TRBD1 matching 7 bases. Germline V gene data show CDR1 as SEHNR and CDR2 as FQNEAQ (reference sequence). The V segment lost 3 bases and the J segment 3 bases; nucleotides outside the gene matches: 11. CDR3 size: 16 residues. The CDR3 bases are TGTGCCAGCAGCTTCCCCGGACAGGTAAAGGGCTACGAGCAGTACTTC. As protein: CASSFPGQVKGYEQYF.

In DNA, the CDR3 is TGTGCCAGCAGCACGATCTTCGACAGGGGGAAGGGAGAGACCCAGTACTTC. Residues: CASSTIFDRGKGETQYF. V usage is TRBV28 and J usage is TRBJ2-5, with 9 bases lining up with TRBD1. V lost 6 bases, J lost 4 bases, and 15 bases stayed unmatched. The germline V gene has CDR1 MDHEN and CDR2 SYDVKM. The CDR3 loop spans 17 amino acids.

In nucleotides, the CDR3 is TGTGCCAGCAGCATTGGGACAGGCGCCGAGCAGTACTTC. Translating it yields CASSIGTGAEQYF. The chain has TRBV5-4 and TRBJ2-7; 8 positions agree with TRBD1. The germline gives CDR1 SGHNT, CDR2 YYREEE (reference sequence). This CDR3 is built from 13 residues. The V gene end was trimmed by 4 bases and the J gene end by 6 bases; junction bases not matched to a gene: 6.

The genes are TRBV28 and TRBJ2-2, with D tentatively TRBD2 (5 bases). The CDR3 runs 15 residues. With 3 bases removed from V and 0 bases from J, the gap between germline ends came to 8 bases. Germline CDR1 and CDR2: MDHEN and SYDVKM. The CDR3 reads CASSFGETNTGELFF. For the CDR3, the DNA is TGTGCCAGCAGTTTCGGGGAGACGAACACCGGGGAGCTGTTTTTT.

CDR3 nucleotide sequence: TGCGCCAGCAGCTTGGCCACTAACTACGAGCAGTACTTC. Translation: CASSLATNYEQYF. V gene TRBV5-1 combines with J gene TRBJ2-7; no reliable D call. The germline CDR1 and CDR2 sequences are SGHRS and YFSETQ. The CDR3 is 13 amino acids. V was pared by 0 bases and J by 3 bases, with 7 bases between.

The genes are TRBV5-1 and TRBJ2-5; D is uncertain. The CDR3 consists of 12 residues. Trimming left V 0 bases short and J 2 bases short, with 2 bases between. CDR1 and CDR2 from the germline V gene are SGHRS and YFSETQ. The CDR3 nucleotides are TGCGCCAGCAGCTTGGCTCAAGAGACCCAGTACTTC. Translating it yields CASSLAQETQYF. Looking up the rest from reference TRBV5-1 and TRBJ2-5 gives the full variable domain: KAGVTQTPRYLIKTRGQQVTLSCSPISGHRSVSWYQQTPGQGLQFLFEYFSETQRNKGNFPGRFSGRQFSNSRSEMNVSTLELGDSALYLCASSLAQETQYFGPGTRLLVL.

This chain joins TRBV4-1 and TRBJ1-5; maybe TRBD1 (6 bases). This CDR3 comprises 14 residues. V was clipped by 4 bases and J by 4 bases, with 11 bases between them. CDR1 and CDR2 (germline): MGHRA, YSYEKL. This chain's CDR3 is CASSPQRGNQPQHF. CDR3 DNA sequence: TGCGCCAGCAGCCCTCAGAGGGGGAATCAGCCCCAGCATTTT.

The J gene is TRBJ2-7, the V gene TRBV5-4, with 9 bases matching TRBD1. The germline V gene encodes CDR1 SGHNT and CDR2 YYREEE (reference sequence). After removal of 0 bases from V and 4 bases from J, the junction contained 14 bases not matched to a gene. There are 18 residues in the CDR3. CDR3 nucleotides: TGTGCCAGCAGCTTGGCAGGGGACAGGGCAAGAGGGAGGTACGAGCAGTACTTC. Its protein product is CASSLAGDRARGRYEQYF.

The chain uses TRBV5-1 and TRBJ2-2, with 9 bases matching TRBD1. Trimming took 3 bases from V and 6 from J; bases not matched to a gene: 6. The CDR3 is made up of 15 amino acids. In germline, CDR1 is SGHRS, CDR2 YFSETQ. CDR3 nucleotide sequence: TGCGCCAGCAGCTCCGGACAGGGGTCGGCCGGGGAGCTGTTTTTT. Protein product: CASSSGQGSAGELFF.